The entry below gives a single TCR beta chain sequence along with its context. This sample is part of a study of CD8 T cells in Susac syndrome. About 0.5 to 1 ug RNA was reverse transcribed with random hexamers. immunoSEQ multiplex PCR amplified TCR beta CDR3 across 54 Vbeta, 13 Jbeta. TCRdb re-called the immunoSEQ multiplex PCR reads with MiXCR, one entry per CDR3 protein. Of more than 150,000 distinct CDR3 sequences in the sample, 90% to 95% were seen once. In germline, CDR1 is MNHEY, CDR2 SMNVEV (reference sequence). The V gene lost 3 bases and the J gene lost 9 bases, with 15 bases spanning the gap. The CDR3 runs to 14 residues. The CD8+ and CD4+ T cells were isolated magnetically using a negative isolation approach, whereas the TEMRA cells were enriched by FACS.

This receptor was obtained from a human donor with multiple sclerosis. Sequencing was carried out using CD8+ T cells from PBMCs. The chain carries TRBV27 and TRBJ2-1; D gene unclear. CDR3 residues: CASSFQRSGVEQFF. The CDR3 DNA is TGTGCCAGCAGTTTTCAGAGGAGTGGGGTTGAGCAGTTCTTC.